The 26 T cell receptor beta chains below all came from one sample that was sequenced in a study of shared clonotypes between healthy human individuals. Sequencing used immunoSEQ multiplex PCR; TCRdb keeps in-frame clones, though not all of them. The sample lists roughly 1,500,000 clones; approximately 98% were seen once. Sequencing was done on a sample of naive CD4+ T cells sorted from blood. Described subset: CD45RA+ positively selected. Every receptor here comes from a man aged 25 to 40 in good health.

This clone has only one observation. The chain is built from TRBV5-1 and TRBJ2-3; no firm D call. Germline CDR1 is SGHRS and CDR2 is YFSETQ. This CDR3 has 14 amino acids. Trimming stripped 7 bases from V and 3 bases from J, with 15 bases between. The CDR3 bases are TGCGCCAGCGGCTCCCTAGGGTATACAGATACGCAGTATTTT. Translated: CASGSLGYTDTQYF.

Written as DNA, the CDR3 is TGTGCCAGCAGCCGGCCCGGGACAGGGCTTGGCAATGAGCAGTTCTTC. Its protein is CASSRPGTGLGNEQFF. The rearrangement uses TRBV27 and TRBJ2-1; 9 bases map to TRBD1. The CDR3 totals 16 residues. The trim removed 6 bases at V and 6 bases at J, leaving 12 bases unmatched. Germline assignment: CDR1 MNHEY and CDR2 SMNVEV (reference sequence).

This chain joins TRBV30 and TRBJ2-7, with TRBD1 as a possible D gene (6 bases). Trimming shortened V by 3 bases and J by 4 bases, and 16 bases separated the two germline ends. The germline gives CDR1 GTSNPN, CDR2 SVGIG (reference sequence). The CDR3 extends over 14 amino acids. CDR3 sequence: CAWSKTGRIYEQYF. As DNA, the CDR3 is TGTGCCTGGAGCAAGACAGGTCGCATTTACGAGCAGTACTTC.

The V gene is TRBV28, the J gene TRBJ2-3; D gene ambiguous. The CDR3 length is 15 residues. V was clipped by 2 bases and J by 1 base, with 10 bases between them. Per the germline V gene, CDR1 is MDHEN and CDR2 is SYDVKM. The CDR3 loop reads CASSLRVVGTDTQYF. For the CDR3, the DNA is TGTGCCAGCAGTTTAAGGGTCGTCGGCACAGATACGCAGTATTTT.

The chain combines TRBV4-3 with TRBJ2-1; D remains unclear. Germline assignment: CDR1 LGHNA and CDR2 YSLEER. Trimming stripped 4 bases from V and 4 bases from J, with 17 bases between. This CDR3 has 16 amino acids. CDR3 residues: CASSRLKVGSYNEQFF. CDR3 nucleotide sequence: TGCGCCAGCAGCCGCCTGAAGGTTGGGTCTTACAATGAGCAGTTCTTC.

This clone was seen a single time. The CDR3 DNA follows: TGTGCCAGCAGCCTCCCTGGTAGAGGTAAAGGCTACAATGAGCAGTTCTTC. Protein: CASSLPGRGKGYNEQFF. The chain recombines TRBV9 with TRBJ2-1; no firm D call. The CDR3 runs 17 residues. CDR1 is SGDLS and CDR2 is YYNGEE in the germline V gene. V shed 4 bases and J shed 3 bases, with 20 bases lying between them.

V usage is TRBV7-9 and J usage is TRBJ2-1; 7 bases agree with TRBD2. With V trimmed by 1 base and J by 7 bases, 10 bases remained unmatched. Germline V gives CDR1 SEHNR, CDR2 FQNEAQ (reference sequence). CDR3 size: 16 residues. The CDR3 region is CASSLGLALRQNEQFF. The CDR3 DNA is TGTGCCAGCAGCTTAGGACTAGCACTTCGGCAGAATGAGCAGTTCTTC.

This clone was seen a single time. The chain carries TRBV7-2 and TRBJ2-1; TRBD2 aligns across 9 bases. The CDR3 is made up of 15 amino acids. Germline lookup yields CDR1 SGHTA and CDR2 FQGNSA. Germline trimming cut 3 bases from V and 5 bases from J; bases unmatched to any gene: 5. CDR3 in DNA: TGTGCCAGCAGCTTTGGACTAGCGCGTAACAATGAGCAGTTCTTC. Translated: CASSFGLARNNEQFF. The full variable domain, its missing parts supplied by reference TRBV7-2 and TRBJ2-1, is GAGVSQSPSNKVTEKGKDVELRCDPISGHTALYWYRQSLGQGLEFLIYFQGNSAPDKSGLPSDRFSAERTGGSVSTLTIQRTQQEDSAVYLCASSFGLARNNEQFFGPGTRLTVL.

The genes are TRBV2 and TRBJ2-7; 8 bases are shared with TRBD1. This CDR3 is built from 15 residues. Unmatched junction bases numbered 10, after V lost 5 bases and J lost 4 bases. Germline CDR1 SNHLY, CDR2 FYNNEI. CDR3 in amino acids: CASSSQGASKYEQYF. The CDR3 DNA reads TGTGCCAGCAGTTCGCAGGGGGCTTCGAAGTACGAGCAGTACTTC.

This clone was counted once. This CDR3 is also generated by other DNA sequences in the sample. This chain links TRBV6-5 with TRBJ2-7; 10 bases line up with TRBD2. The germline V gene encodes CDR1 MNHEY and CDR2 SVGAGI. The CDR3 length is 13 residues. The V gene end was trimmed by 6 bases and the J gene end by 3 bases; junction bases not matched to a gene: 2. CDR3 sequence: CASRLAGNYEQYF. The CDR3 nucleotides read TGTGCCAGCAGACTAGCGGGAAACTACGAGCAGTACTTC.

CDR3 sequence: CASSEGGRSGYTF. DNA of the CDR3: TGTGCCAGCAGTGAAGGGGGGCGTAGTGGCTACACCTTC. The chain is built from TRBV6-1 and TRBJ1-2; TRBD1 is a possible D gene (6 bases). Germline CDR1 and CDR2: MNHNS and SASEGT. The CDR3 spans 13 residues. V was pared by 1 base and J by 7 bases, with 10 bases between.

V usage is TRBV5-1 and J usage is TRBJ1-1; D uncertain. V was shortened by 4 bases and J by 3 bases, with 13 bases between the two germline ends. Per the germline V gene, CDR1 is SGHRS and CDR2 is YFSETQ. There are 14 residues in the CDR3. The CDR3 spells CASSHNTVDTEAFF. DNA for the CDR3: TGCGCCAGCAGCCACAACACGGTCGACACTGAAGCTTTCTTT. The variable domain in full, with the rest retrieved from reference TRBV5-1 and TRBJ1-1, is KAGVTQTPRYLIKTRGQQVTLSCSPISGHRSVSWYQQTPGQGLQFLFEYFSETQRNKGNFPGRFSGRQFSNSRSEMNVSTLELGDSALYLCASSHNTVDTEAFFGQGTRLTVV.

The chain combines TRBV18 with TRBJ2-7; perhaps TRBD1 as D (7 bases). CDR3 length: 16 amino acids. Germline assignment: CDR1 KGHSH and CDR2 LQKENI. V gave up 5 bases and J gave up 5 bases, with 22 bases separating them. CDR3 protein: CASSSKQGTYPNEQYF. The CDR3, as DNA: TGTGCCAGCTCATCAAAACAGGGGACTTATCCGAACGAGCAGTACTTC.

This chain links TRBV6-6 with TRBJ2-1, with a weak D call TRBD2 (5 bases). The CDR3 contains 11 residues. Trimming removed 4 bases at V and 15 bases at J, with 13 bases between. Germline V lookup: CDR1 MNHNY, CDR2 SVGAGI (reference sequence). The CDR3 here is CASSFRETWFF. The CDR3 DNA reads TGTGCCAGCAGTTTCCGGGAAACATGGTTCTTC.

The rearrangement joins TRBV18 to TRBJ1-5, with D possibly being TRBD1 (6 bases). This CDR3 is built from 17 residues. Trimming took off 3 bases at V and 1 base at J, with 16 bases between the two ends. In germline, CDR1 is KGHSH, CDR2 LQKENI. CDR3 bases: TGTGCCAGCTCACCTATACAGGGAAGTAGGAGCAATCAGCCCCAGCATTTT. Its protein is CASSPIQGSRSNQPQHF.

The V gene is TRBV18, the J gene TRBJ1-4, with D uncertain. The CDR3 extends over 18 amino acids. V lost 2 bases and J 0 bases, leaving 16 bases between the germline ends. Germline assignment: CDR1 KGHSH and CDR2 LQKENI. In nucleotides, the CDR3 is TGTGCCAGCTCACCATTTCAAGTGGATTGGGCAACTAATGAAAAACTGTTTTTT. It codes for CASSPFQVDWATNEKLFF.

The rearrangement joins TRBV6-5 to TRBJ2-6; D could derive from TRBD1 or TRBD2 (5 bases each). V was cut by 2 bases and J by 1 base, with 6 bases left in between. CDR3 length equals 15 residues. Germline V lookup: CDR1 MNHEY, CDR2 SVGAGI. As DNA, the CDR3 is TGTGCCAGCAGTTACGAGGGGTCTGGGGCCAACGTCCTGACTTTC. This encodes CASSYEGSGANVLTF.

V gene TRBV7-9 combines with J gene TRBJ2-1, with 13 bases fitting TRBD2. There are 17 residues in the CDR3. V gave up 3 bases and J gave up 8 bases; unmatched junction bases: 10. CDR1 is SEHNR and CDR2 is FQNEAQ in the germline V gene (reference sequence). Here the CDR3 DNA reads TGTGCCAGCAGCTTCTCCCCACTAGCGGGAGGGCTCTATGAGCAGTTCTTC. This sequence encodes CASSFSPLAGGLYEQFF.

The chain carries TRBV5-4 and TRBJ2-1, with 7 nucleotides matching TRBD1. Germline CDR1 SGHNT, CDR2 YYREEE (reference sequence). The CDR3 is 14 residues long. With 4 bases clipped from V and 8 bases from J, the junction kept 9 bases outside the gene matches. Written as DNA, the CDR3 is TGTGCCAGCAGCGGGAAGTCAGGGGGTGATGAGCAGTTCTTC. Protein: CASSGKSGGDEQFF.

The rearrangement joins TRBV5-1 to TRBJ2-2; D gene ambiguous. The V gene lost 1 base and the J gene lost 5 bases, with 9 bases spanning the gap. CDR1 is SGHRS, CDR2 YFSETQ, per germline. The CDR3 contains 14 residues. CDR3 region: CASSLTPQTGELFF. The CDR3, as DNA: TGCGCCAGCAGCTTGACCCCTCAGACCGGGGAGCTGTTTTTT.

V usage is TRBV18 and J usage is TRBJ2-7; 8 bases agree with TRBD1. Germline-derived CDR1 and CDR2 are KGHSH and LQKENI. V was pared by 0 bases and J by 4 bases, with 2 bases of the junction left unmatched. The CDR3 covers 14 residues. CDR3 DNA: TGTGCCAGCTCACCACCGGACAGGGAATACGAGCAGTACTTC. This gives the protein CASSPPDREYEQYF.

V usage is TRBV18 and J usage is TRBJ2-7, with 8 positions matching TRBD2. J was trimmed by 3 bases and V by 5 bases; bases with no gene match: 3. CDR1 is KGHSH, CDR2 LQKENI, per germline. The CDR3 has 13 residues. The CDR3 DNA reads as TGTGCCAGCTCAGGGGGACTAGGCTACGAGCAGTACTTC. It translates to CASSGGLGYEQYF.

Worth noting for this clone: Other DNA sequences in this specimen translate into the identical CDR3. The chain carries TRBV18 and TRBJ2-7; TRBD1 matches at 9 bases. V lost 1 base and J lost 5; bases outside the gene matches: 3. Per the germline V gene, CDR1 is KGHSH and CDR2 is LQKENI. The CDR3 contains 14 residues. The CDR3 region is CASSPLQGAHEQYF. DNA for the CDR3: TGTGCCAGCTCACCACTACAGGGGGCCCACGAGCAGTACTTC.

Of note for this clone: Other nucleotide sequences in the sample specify the same CDR3. The V gene is TRBV7-9, the J gene TRBJ2-7; 8 bases fit TRBD1. Germline-derived CDR1 and CDR2 are SEHNR and FQNEAQ (reference sequence). CDR3 size: 12 residues. Unmatched junction bases numbered 1, after V lost 5 bases and J lost 4 bases. This chain's CDR3 is CASSRQGYEQYF. CDR3 DNA sequence: TGTGCCAGCAGCCGACAGGGGTACGAGCAGTACTTC.

This chain joins TRBV28 and TRBJ2-3; maybe TRBD2 (5 bases). The CDR3 extends over 13 amino acids. Germline V gene data show CDR1 as MDHEN and CDR2 as SYDVKM. V shed 5 bases and J shed 9 bases, with 15 bases lying between them. The CDR3 protein is CASSGRGWRTQYF. CDR3 sequence (DNA): TGTGCCAGCAGTGGCCGCGGGTGGCGCACGCAGTATTTT.

The chain carries TRBV7-3 and TRBJ2-7, with D maybe TRBD2 (6 bases). This CDR3 is 13 amino acids long. The V gene's germline CDR1 is SGHTA and CDR2 FQGTGA. Trimming pared 0 bases from V and 3 bases from J, leaving 6 bases between. The CDR3 here is CASSLTSGYEQYF. In nucleotides, the CDR3 is TGTGCCAGCAGCTTAACTAGCGGCTACGAGCAGTACTTC. Filled out from reference TRBV7-3 and TRBJ2-7, the complete variable domain reads GAGVSQTPSNKVTEKGKYVELRCDPISGHTALYWYRQSLGQGPEFLIYFQGTGAADDSGLPNDRFFAVRPEGSVSTLKIQRTERGDSAVYLCASSLTSGYEQYFGPGTRLTVT.